A single sample gave rise to the 22 T cell receptor beta chains below, sequenced in a study of T cells in Graves' hyperthyroidism and ophthalmopathy. Researchers took RNA transcripts and amplified the TCR beta CDR3 regions from them. The TCR CDR3 first-round RT-PCR relied on the HTBI primer set. TCRdb reprocessed the multiplex PCR reads via MiXCR and lists one record per CDR3 protein. The data show hundreds of thousands of distinct CDR3 sequences, with about 15% seen just once and more than 4.5% held by the top ten. Sequenced material: blood. These receptors were obtained from a woman under 40 with Graves' hyperthyroidism that later progressed to Graves' ophthalmopathy.

J is TRBJ2-3 and V is TRBV6-1, with 7 bases matching TRBD2. This CDR3 is 15 amino acids long. Germline CDR1 MNHNS, CDR2 SASEGT. With V trimmed by 9 bases and J by 2 bases, 11 bases remained unmatched. The CDR3 sequence is CASEPDSGPTDTQYF. The CDR3 DNA sequence: TGTGCCAGTGAACCCGATAGCGGGCCCACAGATACGCAGTATTTT.

Ten or more counts support this clonotype. J is TRBJ2-7 and V is TRBV2, with D possibly called TRBD1 or TRBD2 (5 bases each). The CDR3 loop spans 13 amino acids. The V and J ends lost 7 bases and 2 bases respectively, with 12 bases between them. The germline V gene has CDR1 SNHLY and CDR2 FYNNEI. This CDR3 is CASNLGRTYEQYF. CDR3 DNA: TGTGCCAGCAACCTGGGACGGACCTACGAGCAGTACTTC.

This clonotype was detected ten times or more. The rearrangement joins TRBV4-1 to TRBJ2-1; D perhaps matches TRBD2 (6 bases). The CDR3 has 17 amino acids. V lost 0 bases, J lost 0 bases, and 12 bases lay in between. Looked up from germline, CDR1 is MGHRA and CDR2 is YSYEKL. In nucleotides, the CDR3 is TGCGCCAGCAGCCAAGATTCCCTAGCGTTCTCCTACAATGAGCAGTTCTTC. Translated, it gives CASSQDSLAFSYNEQFF.

The CDR3 is CASSITYYGNTIYF. CDR3 bases: TGTGCCAGTAGTATAACATATTATGGAAACACCATATATTTT. The gene calls are TRBV19 and TRBJ1-3; D not resolved. The CDR3 covers 14 residues. V was trimmed by 2 bases and J by 3 bases, leaving 8 bases between them. Germline lookup yields CDR1 LNHDA and CDR2 SQIVND (reference sequence).

At least ten counts were recorded for this clonotype. V gene TRBV27 combines with J gene TRBJ2-7; 12 bases map to TRBD2. From germline, CDR1 is MNHEY and CDR2 SMNVEV (reference sequence). CDR3 length equals 16 residues. V was pared by 6 bases and J by 7 bases, with 13 bases of the junction left unmatched. Here the CDR3 reads CASSPPRGLAGNEQYF. The CDR3 DNA reads TGTGCCAGCAGCCCTCCTCGAGGACTAGCGGGAAATGAGCAGTACTTC.

This clonotype was counted many times. The chain links TRBV3-1 to TRBJ2-5; TRBD1 might be the D (5 bases). The CDR3 spans 17 residues. From germline, CDR1 is LGHDT and CDR2 YNNKEL (reference sequence). V was cut by 0 bases and J by 0 bases, with 14 bases left in between. The CDR3 protein is CASSQDGAVLYQETQYF. DNA for the CDR3: TGTGCCAGCAGCCAAGATGGGGCGGTCCTGTACCAAGAGACCCAGTACTTC.

This clonotype was recorded at least ten times. CDR3 DNA: TGTGCCAGTGAGGACTCTTACGCTGAGCAGTTCTTC. As protein: CASEDSYAEQFF. J is TRBJ2-1 and V is TRBV7-8; D might be TRBD2 (5 bases). This CDR3 region has 12 residues. Germline loops: CDR1 SGHVS, CDR2 FQNEAQ. V dropped 9 bases and J dropped 9 bases, with 15 bases sitting between them.

This clonotype was recorded at least ten times. The rearrangement links TRBV9 to TRBJ2-3; D gene uncertain. CDR1 SGDLS and CDR2 YYNGEE come from the germline V gene. There are 19 residues in the CDR3. V lost 4 bases to trimming and J lost 2 bases, with 26 bases between them. The CDR3 reads CASSSHLGKEPDNTDTQYF. Here the CDR3 DNA reads TGTGCCAGCAGCTCTCACTTGGGGAAGGAACCCGATAACACAGATACGCAGTATTTT.

This clonotype was recorded at least ten times. The chain has TRBV4-1 and TRBJ2-5; 7 bases agree with TRBD1. CDR1 MGHRA and CDR2 YSYEKL come from the germline V gene. V trimming: 6 bases; J trimming: 5 bases; junction bases outside the gene matches: 18. This CDR3 has 17 residues. The CDR3 loop is CASRDNPPGTVDETQYF. CDR3 coding DNA: TGCGCCAGCAGAGACAATCCCCCCGGGACAGTCGACGAGACCCAGTACTTC.

This clonotype was seen many times. This chain links TRBV12-3 or TRBV12-4 with TRBJ2-7; D assignment may be TRBD1 or TRBD2 (6 bases each). The CDR3 totals 13 residues. Deletions cut 5 bases from V and 6 bases from J, with 14 bases between. CDR3 protein: CASSLSGAAEQYF. The CDR3 nucleotides read TGTGCCAGCAGTCTTTCGGGGGCGGCCGAGCAGTACTTC.

This clonotype was picked up many times. CDR3 DNA: TGCAGTGCTAGTGAGGGGGCGGACGGGGAGCTGTTTTTT. Translating gives CSASEGADGELFF. V gene TRBV20-1 combines with J gene TRBJ2-2, with TRBD1 matching 7 bases. Germline V gene lookup returns CDR1 DFQATT and CDR2 SNEGSKA (reference sequence). After removal of 3 bases from V and 7 bases from J, the junction contained 5 bases not matched to a gene. This CDR3 contains 13 residues.

This clonotype showed up just a few times. The CDR3 loop is CATSRGLAGALEQYF. DNA of the CDR3: TGTGCCACCAGCAGAGGACTAGCGGGAGCTTTGGAGCAGTACTTC. The genes are TRBV15 and TRBJ2-7, with 12 bases aligning to TRBD2. V shed 1 base and J 7 bases; nucleotides not matched to a gene: 5. Germline V gene data show CDR1 as LNHNV and CDR2 as YYDKDF (reference sequence). The CDR3 has 15 residues.

With respect to this clonotype: A much bigger clone sits one base away, suggesting this may be a read error. The gene calls are TRBV28 and TRBJ2-7, with 9 bases aligning to TRBD2. The J segment lost 5 bases and the V segment lost 6 bases, leaving 8 bases of the junction unmatched. The CDR3 loop spans 14 amino acids. Germline lookup yields CDR1 MDHEN and CDR2 SYDVKM. The DNA for the CDR3 is TGTGCCAGCAGAGGAGGCGGGAGGGGCCACGAGCAGTACTTC. It codes for CASRGGGRGHEQYF.

Details on this clonotype: This may stem from a read error, because a much larger clone lies one nucleotide away. This chain joins TRBV2 and TRBJ2-5, with D maybe TRBD2 (5 bases). Germline V gene lookup returns CDR1 SNHLY and CDR2 FYNNEI. The CDR3 contains 12 residues. V lost 7 bases and J lost 7, with 13 bases in between. CDR3 sequence reads: CASMEVGRTQYF. In DNA, the CDR3 is TGTGCCAGCATGGAGGTAGGAAGGACCCAGTACTTC. Supplemented by reference TRBV2 and TRBJ2-5, the full variable domain reads EPEVTQTPSHQVTQMGQEVILRCVPISNHLYFYWYRQILGQKVEFLVSFYNNEISEKSEIFDDQFSVERPDGSNFTLKIRSTKLEDSAMYFCASMEVGRTQYFGPGTRLLVL.

This chain joins TRBV5-5 and TRBJ2-2; D may be TRBD1 (6 bases). The CDR3 has 14 residues. Between the trimmed V and J ends, which lost 4 bases and 6 bases, there was a span of 13 bases. The germline V gene has CDR1 SGHKS and CDR2 YYEKEE (reference sequence). The CDR3 nucleotides read TGTGCCAGCAGCGACACAGGGTCGGCCGGGGAGCTGTTTTTT. It translates to CASSDTGSAGELFF. The whole variable domain, filled in from reference TRBV5-5 and TRBJ2-2, reads DAGVTQSPTHLIKTRGQQVTLRCSPISGHKSVSWYQQVLGQGPQFIFQYYEKEERGRGNFPDRFSARQFPNYSSELNVNALLLGDSALYLCASSDTGSAGELFFGEGSRLTVL.

This clonotype was picked up a small number of times. The CDR3 coding sequence is TGCGCCAGCAGCTTGCACAGAGTTAGCTCCTACAATGAGCAGTTCTTC. Translation gives CASSLHRVSSYNEQFF. V gene TRBV5-1 combines with J gene TRBJ2-1; D gene uncertain. This CDR3 spans 16 amino acids. The germline V gene encodes CDR1 SGHRS and CDR2 YFSETQ. The ends were cut back, 1 base at V and 0 bases at J, with 11 bases in the middle.

In its sample, this clonotype was seen many times. The rearrangement uses TRBV11-2 and TRBJ2-1; D may be TRBD1 or TRBD2 (5 bases each). The CDR3 loop spans 15 amino acids. V lost 0 bases, J lost 5 bases, and 11 bases lay in between. In germline, CDR1 is SGHAT, CDR2 FQNNGV. CDR3 region: CASSLDLQGDNEQFF. The CDR3 DNA reads as TGTGCCAGCAGCTTAGATCTGCAGGGAGACAATGAGCAGTTCTTC. Combining the CDR3 with reference TRBV11-2 and TRBJ2-1 gives the whole variable domain EAGVAQSPRYKIIEKRQSVAFWCNPISGHATLYWYQQILGQGPKLLIQFQNNGVVDDSQLPKDRFSAERLKGVDSTLKIQPAKLEDSAVYLCASSLDLQGDNEQFFGPGTRLTVL.

This clonotype was picked up many times. The chain combines TRBV19 with TRBJ1-1; 8 bases fit TRBD1. Trimming cost V 7 bases and J 0 bases; bases outside gene matches: 4. Germline V gives CDR1 LNHDA, CDR2 SQIVND (reference sequence). The CDR3 sequence is 14 residues long. The CDR3 region is CASKRQGMNTEAFF. The CDR3 DNA follows: TGTGCCAGTAAGAGACAGGGGATGAACACTGAAGCTTTCTTT.

In its sample, this clonotype was seen many times. V and J are TRBV27 and TRBJ2-3; no definite D call. The V end was cut by 6 bases, the J end by 6 bases, with 13 bases between. The length of the CDR3 is 13 residues. The germline gives CDR1 MNHEY, CDR2 SMNVEV (reference sequence). The CDR3 is CASRSYLPDTQYF. CDR3 sequence (DNA): TGTGCCAGCAGAAGTTACCTACCGGATACGCAGTATTTT.

The rearrangement links TRBV5-1 to TRBJ2-3; no reliable D call. The CDR3 has 14 amino acids. Germline values: CDR1 SGHRS, CDR2 YFSETQ. V was shortened by 0 bases and J by 2 bases, with 7 bases between the two germline ends. The CDR3 spells CASSLELYTDTQYF. The CDR3 DNA follows: TGCGCCAGCAGCTTGGAACTTTACACAGATACGCAGTATTTT.

The chain combines TRBV7-3 with TRBJ2-1; 7 bases are a match to TRBD2. Per germline, CDR1 SGHTA and CDR2 FQGTGA. The CDR3 contains 15 residues. V dropped 3 bases and J dropped 5; count of bases not matched to a gene: 7. Here the CDR3 reads CASSFSGLYNNEQFF. The CDR3 DNA sequence: TGTGCCAGCAGCTTTTCGGGACTATACAACAATGAGCAGTTCTTC.

The chain is built from TRBV7-9 and TRBJ1-5; a possible D gene is TRBD1 (6 bases). Trimming shortened V by 5 bases and J by 4 bases, and 12 bases separated the two germline ends. The CDR3 runs to 14 residues. Germline loops: CDR1 SEHNR, CDR2 FQNEAQ (reference sequence). This CDR3 is CASSEGGLNQPQHF. The CDR3 DNA reads TGTGCCAGCAGCGAGGGGGGCCTAAATCAGCCCCAGCATTTT.